This TCR beta chain was sequenced in a study of shared clonotypes between healthy human individuals. General study results and limits: Researchers found naive subsets generally carried larger estimated richness than memory subsets. Incompleteness in sorted-subset sequencing, despite large depth, was shown by rarefaction.

Sequencing used immunoSEQ multiplex PCR; TCRdb keeps in-frame clones, though not all of them. The sample holds roughly 590,000 clones, 95% to 96% seen once. Selected positively for CCR7 and CD45RO-negative, naive CD8 cells excluded terminally differentiated effector memory CD45RA+ cells. Germline V lookup: CDR1 MNHEY, CDR2 SMNVEV (reference sequence). This CDR3 comprises 12 residues. V lost 2 bases and J 9 bases, leaving 8 bases between the germline ends. Comment on this clone: Its antigen is unidentified.

The sample consisted of naive CD8+ T cells sorted from blood. The chain is built from TRBV27 and TRBJ2-1; D is unresolved. The sequence derives from a woman under 40 in good health. The DNA for the CDR3 is TGTGCCAGCAGTTTACTAGGGATTGAGCAGTTCTTC. Protein product: CASSLLGIEQFF.